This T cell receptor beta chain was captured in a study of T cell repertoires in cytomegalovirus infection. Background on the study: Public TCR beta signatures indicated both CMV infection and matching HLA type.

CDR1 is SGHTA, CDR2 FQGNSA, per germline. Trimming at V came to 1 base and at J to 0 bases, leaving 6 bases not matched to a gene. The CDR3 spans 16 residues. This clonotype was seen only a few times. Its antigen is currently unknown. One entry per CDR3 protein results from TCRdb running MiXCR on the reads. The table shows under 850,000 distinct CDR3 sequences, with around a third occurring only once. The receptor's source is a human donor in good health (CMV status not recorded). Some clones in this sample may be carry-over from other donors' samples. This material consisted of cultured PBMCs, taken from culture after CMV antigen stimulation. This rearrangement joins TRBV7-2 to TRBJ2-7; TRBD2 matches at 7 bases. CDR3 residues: CASSLEGGGSSYEQYF. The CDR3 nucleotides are TGTGCCAGCAGCTTAGAAGGCGGGGGTAGCTCCTACGAGCAGTACTTC.